This entry lists 32 T cell receptor beta chains sequenced from one sample in a study of CD8+ T cells in alopecia areata. Extraction and reverse transcription of RNA yielded cDNA as the sequencing template. Sequencing was performed with immunoSEQ multiplex PCR; in TCRdb, only in-frame clones are kept and a portion is missing. Seen here are about 180,000 clones, approximately 49% observed once, and the top ten hold about 9.4%. Indicated treatment: oral pan-JAK inhibitor, 5-10 mg twice daily. The source material was CD8+ T cells sorted from blood, sampled around week 54, from a patient treated with tofacitinib. The source is a human donor with alopecia areata.

This chain joins TRBV6-5 and TRBJ2-3, with D possibly called TRBD1 or TRBD2 (7 bases each). The V end lost 6 bases, the J end lost 4 bases, and 17 bases lay between the germline ends. This CDR3 has 15 amino acids. Per germline, CDR1 MNHEY and CDR2 SVGAGI. The CDR3 loop reads CASRHDREGPDTQYF. The CDR3 bases are TGTGCCAGCAGACACGACAGGGAGGGGCCAGATACGCAGTATTTT.

This clone was recorded only once. J is TRBJ1-5 and V is TRBV7-9; 7 nucleotides match TRBD1. The CDR3 is 15 amino acids. Germline V gives CDR1 SEHNR, CDR2 FQNEAQ (reference sequence). V was clipped by 0 bases and J by 2 bases; unmatched bases: 1. The CDR3 DNA reads TGTGCCAGCAGCTTAGCTACAGGGGGCAATCAGCCCCAGCATTTT. This sequence encodes CASSLATGGNQPQHF.

This clone turned up a few times. The chain uses TRBV23-1 and TRBJ1-5, with 8 bases aligning to TRBD1. TRBV23-1 belongs to the ORF category, with a function that is uncertain. The CDR3 is made up of 15 amino acids. V shed 3 bases, J shed 5 bases, and the junction held 6 bases outside the gene matches. The CDR3, as DNA: TGCGCCAGCAGTCAGTCCGGGACAGGCGATCAGCCCCAGCATTTT. It encodes CASSQSGTGDQPQHF.

The J gene is TRBJ2-5, the V gene TRBV13; unclear D gene. From germline, CDR1 is PRHDT and CDR2 FYEKMQ (reference sequence). The CDR3 sequence is 12 residues long. V dropped 5 bases and J dropped 9 bases, with 13 bases sitting between them. The chain's CDR3 is CASSISVGSQYF. The CDR3 region has the DNA TGTGCCAGCAGCATATCGGTTGGGTCCCAGTACTTC.

Turning to this clone: Other DNA sequences in this specimen translate into the identical CDR3. The chain combines TRBV7-9 with TRBJ2-1; 14 nucleotides line up with TRBD2. The germline V gene has CDR1 SEHNR and CDR2 FQNEAQ (reference sequence). CDR3 length equals 15 residues. Germline trimming cut 5 bases from V and 5 bases from J; bases unmatched to any gene: 2. The CDR3 protein is CASSRTSGGNNEQFF. DNA of the CDR3: TGTGCCAGCAGCCGGACTAGCGGGGGGAACAATGAGCAGTTCTTC.

This clone was observed a few times. This sequence joins TRBV5-4 and TRBJ2-1, with 10 bases lining up with TRBD2. CDR1 and CDR2 (germline): SGHNT, YYREEE (reference sequence). The CDR3 runs 15 residues. The V gene end was trimmed by 3 bases and the J gene end by 7 bases; junction bases not matched to a gene: 7. CDR3 region: CASSSPSGGGNEQFF. For the CDR3, the DNA is TGTGCCAGCAGCTCCCCTAGCGGGGGAGGTAATGAGCAGTTCTTC.

The chain carries TRBV30 and TRBJ2-2; D not resolved. V was pared by 1 base and J by 7 bases, with 7 bases between. Germline V CDR1 and CDR2: GTSNPN, SVGIG (reference sequence). This CDR3 region has 12 residues. The CDR3 DNA is TGTGCCTGGAGTGACACGGTCGGGGAGCTGTTTTTT. As protein: CAWSDTVGELFF.

The chain recombines TRBV7-9 with TRBJ2-2, with 9 bases fitting TRBD2. This CDR3 region has 16 residues. The junction had 8 bases not matched to a gene; V was cut back by 5 bases and J by 4 bases. Germline values: CDR1 SEHNR, CDR2 FQNEAQ (reference sequence). The DNA of the CDR3 is TGTGCCAGCAGCCAATACTTTAGCGGGGGCACCGGGGAGCTGTTTTTT. Amino acid sequence: CASSQYFSGGTGELFF.

The rearrangement links TRBV5-4 to TRBJ1-1; 9 bases are shared with TRBD1. The V gene's germline CDR1 is SGHNT and CDR2 YYREEE (reference sequence). CDR3 length: 14 amino acids. The J segment lost 5 bases and the V segment lost 4 bases, leaving 6 bases of the junction unmatched. CDR3 bases: TGTGCCAGCAGCCGACAGGGGGGAAGAACTGAAGCTTTCTTT. Translated: CASSRQGGRTEAFF.

This clone was counted a few times. The chain has TRBV7-8 and TRBJ2-6; 9 bases are shared with TRBD1. With 5 bases clipped from V and 0 bases from J, the junction kept 8 bases outside the gene matches. The length of the CDR3 is 18 residues. Germline V gives CDR1 SGHVS, CDR2 FQNEAQ. CDR3 nucleotides: TGTGCCAGCAGCGGACGGACAGGGGCCTACTCTGGGGCCAACGTCCTGACTTTC. This gives the protein CASSGRTGAYSGANVLTF.

V is TRBV5-6 and J is TRBJ2-7; no clear D gene. The CDR3 runs 13 residues. Deletions cut 2 bases from V and 1 base from J, with 7 bases between. In germline, CDR1 is SGHDT, CDR2 YYEEEE. CDR3 region: CASSLGRSYEQYF. The CDR3 nucleotides are TGTGCCAGCAGCTTAGGCCGATCCTACGAGCAGTACTTC.

This clone has only a few counts. This rearrangement joins TRBV4-1 to TRBJ2-7; the D is unclear. The CDR3 runs 14 residues. The germline gives CDR1 MGHRA, CDR2 YSYEKL. Trimming cost V 6 bases and J 3 bases, with 15 bases left between them. CDR3 DNA: TGCGCCAGCAGACCAACCTTGCGAGGCTACGAGCAGTACTTC. This sequence encodes CASRPTLRGYEQYF.

This clone occurred once. The J gene is TRBJ1-5, the V gene TRBV6-1; 9 nucleotides agree with TRBD1. Looked up from germline, CDR1 is MNHNS and CDR2 is SASEGT. This CDR3 is built from 15 residues. V dropped 6 bases and J dropped 9; count of bases not matched to a gene: 12. The CDR3: CASSAGQGLSRPQHF. The DNA of the CDR3 is TGTGCCAGCAGCGCGGGACAGGGCCTATCAAGGCCCCAGCATTTT.

The chain joins TRBV2 to TRBJ2-3; 7 bases align to TRBD1. The V and J ends lost 7 bases and 1 base, in that order; junction bases with no gene match: 5. Germline loops: CDR1 SNHLY, CDR2 FYNNEI. This CDR3 comprises 14 residues. CDR3 in DNA: TGTGCCAGCAAGCGAGACAGGGGCACAGATACGCAGTATTTT. This translates into CASKRDRGTDTQYF. The whole variable domain, remainder taken from reference TRBV2 and TRBJ2-3, is EPEVTQTPSHQVTQMGQEVILRCVPISNHLYFYWYRQILGQKVEFLVSFYNNEISEKSEIFDDQFSVERPDGSNFTLKIRSTKLEDSAMYFCASKRDRGTDTQYFGPGTRLTVL.

This clone showed up just a few times. J is TRBJ1-2 and V is TRBV9, with D possibly TRBD1 on 5 matching bases. The V end lost 0 bases, the J end lost 2 bases, and 5 bases lay between the germline ends. This CDR3 region has 13 residues. The germline CDR1 and CDR2 sequences are SGDLS and YYNGEE. The CDR3 region has the DNA TGTGCCAGCAGCGTAGAGGGGAACTATGGCTACACCTTC. Its protein product is CASSVEGNYGYTF. Full variable domain (rest looked up from reference TRBV9 and TRBJ1-2): DSGVTQTPKHLITATGQRVTLRCSPRSGDLSVYWYQQSLDQGLQFLIQYYNGEERAKGNILERFSAQQFPDLHSELNLSSLELGDSALYFCASSVEGNYGYTFGSGTRLTVV.

This chain joins TRBV13 and TRBJ2-2, with a possible D match to TRBD1 (6 bases). Germline V CDR1 and CDR2: PRHDT, FYEKMQ (reference sequence). The CDR3 loop spans 14 amino acids. The ends were cut back, 4 bases at V and 3 bases at J, with 9 bases in the middle. CDR3 bases: TGTGCCAGCAGCTCACAGGGTTACACCGGGGAGCTGTTTTTT. Its translation is CASSSQGYTGELFF.

The chain carries TRBV5-4 and TRBJ2-3; D perhaps matches TRBD2 (5 bases). The CDR3 covers 13 residues. The germline CDR1 and CDR2 sequences are SGHNT and YYREEE (reference sequence). V was clipped by 1 base and J by 3 bases, with 6 bases between them. CDR3 nucleotides: TGTGCCAGCAGCTTGTTAGCGACAGATACGCAGTATTTT. Amino acid sequence: CASSLLATDTQYF.

This chain connects TRBV5-1 to TRBJ2-3, with 13 bases matching TRBD2. CDR1 and CDR2 (germline): SGHRS, YFSETQ. V shed 4 bases, J shed 2 bases, and the junction held 10 bases outside the gene matches. This CDR3 comprises 18 residues. In DNA, the CDR3 is TGCGCCAGCAGCCAGGCGCGGACTAGCGGGGGCGTCACAGATACGCAGTATTTT. Amino acids: CASSQARTSGGVTDTQYF.

This clone appeared a few times. The chain combines TRBV27 with TRBJ2-7, with TRBD2 as a possible D gene (6 bases). V shed 3 bases and J shed 4 bases, with 10 bases lying between them. The CDR3 is 13 residues long. CDR1 MNHEY and CDR2 SMNVEV come from the germline V gene (reference sequence). The CDR3 loop reads CASSFGGGYEQYF. The CDR3 DNA reads as TGTGCCAGCAGTTTCGGGGGAGGTTACGAGCAGTACTTC.

This chain uses TRBV29-1 with TRBJ1-1, with 9 bases lining up with TRBD1. Germline V gene lookup returns CDR1 SQVTM and CDR2 ANQGSEA. The junction had 10 bases not matched to a gene; V was cut back by 6 bases and J by 2 bases. This CDR3 comprises 15 residues. This CDR3 is CSVEGQGAINTEAFF. CDR3 sequence (DNA): TGCAGCGTGGAGGGACAGGGAGCAATCAACACTGAAGCTTTCTTT. Drawing the rest from reference TRBV29-1 and TRBJ1-1, the complete variable domain is SAVISQKPSRDICQRGTSLTIQCQVDSQVTMMFWYRQQPGQSLTLIATANQGSEATYESGFVIDKFPISRPNLTFSTLTVSNMSPEDSSIYLCSVEGQGAINTEAFFGQGTRLTVV.

This chain connects TRBV4-1 to TRBJ2-7, with D possibly TRBD1 on 6 matching bases. CDR3 length: 15 residues. Germline V gene data show CDR1 as MGHRA and CDR2 as YSYEKL. V was cut by 1 base and J by 3 bases, with 13 bases left in between. CDR3 amino acids: CASSQGMGQDYEQYF. For the CDR3, the DNA is TGCGCCAGCAGCCAAGGGATGGGACAAGACTACGAGCAGTACTTC.

V gene TRBV27 combines with J gene TRBJ1-2; no firm D call. Germline V lookup: CDR1 MNHEY, CDR2 SMNVEV (reference sequence). The CDR3 is 14 amino acids. Trimming removed 11 bases at V and 1 base at J, with 17 bases between. The CDR3: CASKKGAFNYGYTF. The CDR3 DNA sequence: TGTGCCTCTAAAAAGGGCGCCTTTAACTATGGCTACACCTTC.

The chain couples TRBV11-2 to TRBJ1-1, with D possibly being TRBD1 (5 bases). The ends were cut back, 8 bases at V and 6 bases at J, with 13 bases in the middle. Germline V gives CDR1 SGHAT, CDR2 FQNNGV. CDR3 length equals 12 residues. The CDR3 bases are TGTGCCAGCCGGGGGAGAAGTGCTGAAGCTTTCTTT. Translated: CASRGRSAEAFF.

The chain carries TRBV27 and TRBJ2-6; 7 bases are shared with TRBD1. Germline CDR1 reads MNHEY; CDR2 reads SMNVEV (reference sequence). CDR3 length: 19 amino acids. The V gene end was trimmed by 4 bases and the J gene end by 1 base; junction bases not matched to a gene: 13. The CDR3: CASSSLQGTPRSGANVLTF. DNA of the CDR3: TGTGCCAGCAGTTCCCTACAGGGGACCCCTCGGTCTGGGGCCAACGTCCTGACTTTC.

The CDR3 reads CASSPLAGGAKNIQYF. CDR3 DNA: TGTGCCAGCAGCCCCTTAGCGGGGGGGGCCAAAAACATTCAGTACTTC. The V call is TRBV4-2, the J call TRBJ2-4, with TRBD2 matching over 11 bases. The CDR3 covers 16 residues. Germline V gene data show CDR1 as LGHNA and CDR2 as YNFKEQ. V gave up 4 bases and J gave up 1 base; unmatched junction bases: 3.

This chain uses TRBV9 with TRBJ1-4; the match to TRBD1 covers 9 bases. The germline gives CDR1 SGDLS, CDR2 YYNGEE. With V trimmed by 3 bases and J by 6 bases, 3 bases remained unmatched. The CDR3 runs to 14 residues. The CDR3 sequence: CASSAGTGYEKLFF. In DNA form, the CDR3 reads TGTGCCAGCAGCGCGGGGACAGGGTATGAAAAACTGTTTTTT.

As to this clone: The identical CDR3 is also encoded by other nucleotide sequences in the sample. The chain joins TRBV6-5 to TRBJ2-1, with 9 bases matching TRBD2. The CDR3 has 14 residues. V was pared by 0 bases and J by 6 bases, with 0 bases of the junction left unmatched. CDR1 and CDR2 from the germline V gene are MNHEY and SVGAGI. CDR3 in amino acids: CASSYSSGGNEQFF. The DNA of the CDR3 is TGTGCCAGCAGTTACTCTAGCGGGGGCAATGAGCAGTTCTTC.

The chain links TRBV2 to TRBJ2-3; 10 bases match TRBD2. V shed 1 base and J 1 base; nucleotides not matched to a gene: 8. This CDR3 spans 18 amino acids. Germline V gene data show CDR1 as SNHLY and CDR2 as FYNNEI. This CDR3 reads CASSEDSASGGRTDTQYF. The CDR3 coding sequence is TGTGCCAGCAGTGAAGATTCGGCTAGCGGGGGCCGCACAGATACGCAGTATTTT. The whole variable domain, remainder taken from reference TRBV2 and TRBJ2-3, is EPEVTQTPSHQVTQMGQEVILRCVPISNHLYFYWYRQILGQKVEFLVSFYNNEISEKSEIFDDQFSVERPDGSNFTLKIRSTKLEDSAMYFCASSEDSASGGRTDTQYFGPGTRLTVL.

This clone has a single count. This chain connects TRBV30 to TRBJ2-5, with D perhaps matching TRBD1 (6 bases). CDR1 GTSNPN and CDR2 SVGIG come from the germline V gene (reference sequence). V gave up 2 bases and J gave up 3 bases, with 16 bases separating them. The CDR3 is made up of 15 amino acids. The CDR3 sequence: CAWSYQGTFEETQYF. The CDR3 DNA reads TGTGCCTGGAGTTATCAGGGGACGTTTGAAGAGACCCAGTACTTC.

This chain joins TRBV9 and TRBJ2-3; 7 bases map to TRBD1. The CDR3 runs to 14 residues. CDR1 is SGDLS and CDR2 is YYNGEE in the germline V gene. With 3 bases clipped from V and 4 bases from J, the junction kept 5 bases outside the gene matches. The CDR3 region is CASSDDRVSDTQYF. In nucleotides, the CDR3 is TGTGCCAGCAGCGATGACAGGGTCTCAGATACGCAGTATTTT.

This clone was counted a few times. The chain links TRBV6-5 to TRBJ1-2, with D hard to call. Germline-derived CDR1 and CDR2 are MNHEY and SVGAGI. V lost 6 bases and J 6 bases, leaving 11 bases between the germline ends. There are 12 residues in the CDR3. The CDR3 reads CASSNALNGYTF. CDR3 nucleotides: TGTGCCAGCAGCAACGCACTGAATGGCTACACCTTC.

The chain carries TRBV7-9 and TRBJ2-3, with TRBD1 identical over 8 bases. CDR1 is SEHNR and CDR2 is FQNEAQ in the germline V gene (reference sequence). The CDR3 runs to 14 residues. V trimming: 3 bases; J trimming: 4 bases; junction bases outside the gene matches: 3. The CDR3 DNA reads TGTGCCAGCAGCTTGACAGGGGTGGCAGATACGCAGTATTTT. It yields the protein CASSLTGVADTQYF.